This T cell receptor (beta chain) was sequenced for a study of blood T cells in healthy people across ages. General observations from the study: Roughly linear age-related decline in beta diversity appeared, significant by age around 36.

The CDR3 has 16 amino acids. The study recruited healthy Caucasian donors from Russia who were aged about 6 to 90. Per individual sample, total RNA of at least 5 micrograms was extracted. Details on this clonotype: Its antigen is unidentified.

Using a J-beta primer mix together with a sample-barcoded 5' primer, a second PCR was run for about 7 to 12 cycles. CDR3-containing paired-end reads numbered at least 2.5 million in each sample. TCRdb used MiXCR to reprocess the 5' RACE reads, holding one entry per CDR3 protein. Among 1.5 million to 2 million distinct CDR3 sequences listed, 25% to 30% were seen once. The specimen was blood. The TCR was taken from a woman aged 30 to 39 in good health. V and J are TRBV21-1 and TRBJ1-2; the D call of TRBD1 is as the table states it, not checked on the DNA. TRBV21-1 is classified as a pseudogene. The CDR3 bases are TGTGCCAGCAGCAAAATATCGACAGCCCAGAGGGATGGCTACACCTTC. Amino acid sequence: CASSKISTAQRDGYTF.